Listed here are 16 T cell receptor beta chains from one sample, sequenced in a study of blood T cell repertoires in COVID-19. Sequencing used immunoSEQ multiplex PCR; TCRdb keeps in-frame clones, though not all of them. The sample lists some 150,000 clones; more than 80% were seen once. Source material: peripheral blood. The receptors originated from a woman between 40 and 55 years old with acute or convalescent COVID-19.

The V and J genes are TRBV7-9 and TRBJ2-1; D unresolved. This CDR3 is built from 14 residues. The V end was cut by 1 base, the J end by 5 bases, with 9 bases between. Germline CDR1 and CDR2: SEHNR and FQNEAQ (reference sequence). The CDR3 region is CASSLGQQHNEQFF. The CDR3 nucleotides read TGTGCCAGCAGCTTAGGACAACAGCACAATGAGCAGTTCTTC.

The gene calls are TRBV9 and TRBJ1-2, with D possibly matching TRBD1 (6 bases). Trimming took off 2 bases at V and 7 bases at J, with 21 bases between the two ends. CDR1 is SGDLS, CDR2 YYNGEE, per germline. The CDR3 contains 16 residues. The CDR3 region has the DNA TGTGCCAGCAGCGTCGGCTCAGGGGCAATGAGGAGTGGCTACACCTTC. Translated, it gives CASSVGSGAMRSGYTF.

The J gene is TRBJ1-6, the V gene TRBV6-5, with 8 bases lining up with TRBD1. CDR1 MNHEY and CDR2 SVGAGI come from the germline V gene. This CDR3 region has 15 residues. Losses at the gene ends were 2 bases for V and 5 bases for J; bases not matched to a gene: 2. In DNA form, the CDR3 reads TGTGCCAGCAGTTACAAGACAGGGGATAATTCACCCCTCCACTTT. Translation: CASSYKTGDNSPLHF.

Here the CDR3 DNA reads TGTGCCAGCAGTTACCAGGACAGGGTGCAGTATTTT. Its translation is CASSYQDRVQYF. This chain connects TRBV6-5 to TRBJ2-3, with 8 positions matching TRBD1. Unmatched junction bases numbered 3, after V lost 2 bases and J lost 11 bases. In germline, CDR1 is MNHEY, CDR2 SVGAGI. There are 12 residues in the CDR3.

This chain connects TRBV7-9 to TRBJ1-2; unclear D gene. CDR3 length equals 13 residues. CDR1 is SEHNR, CDR2 FQNEAQ, per germline (reference sequence). The V end lost 5 bases, the J end lost 2 bases, and 9 bases lay between the germline ends. CDR3 sequence (DNA): TGTGCCAGCAGCGCGGATCTAAACTATGGCTACACCTTC. Amino acids: CASSADLNYGYTF. Variable domain in full (rest from reference TRBV7-9 and TRBJ1-2): DTGVSQNPRHKITKRGQNVTFRCDPISEHNRLYWYRQTLGQGPEFLTYFQNEAQLEKSRLLSDRFSAERPKGSFSTLEIQRTEQGDSAMYLCASSADLNYGYTFGSGTRLTVV.

This chain joins TRBV9 and TRBJ2-1; D is unclear. V was clipped by 0 bases and J by 7 bases, with 14 bases between them. The CDR3 runs to 15 residues. The germline V gene has CDR1 SGDLS and CDR2 YYNGEE. CDR3 in amino acids: CASSVGLSSLNEQFF. Written as DNA, the CDR3 is TGTGCCAGCAGCGTAGGACTTAGCTCCTTGAATGAGCAGTTCTTC.

The chain joins TRBV11-3 to TRBJ2-5; perhaps TRBD2 as D (5 bases). Per germline, CDR1 SGHNT and CDR2 YENEEA. The CDR3 totals 15 residues. The V end lost 5 bases, the J end lost 4 bases, and 17 bases lay between the germline ends. The CDR3 DNA is TGTGCCAGCAGCGCCCTCGTGGACTTCGGAGAGACCCAGTACTTC. It yields the protein CASSALVDFGETQYF.

The V gene is TRBV19, the J gene TRBJ1-5; the D is unclear. V was cut by 6 bases and J by 4 bases, with 10 bases left in between. The CDR3 sequence is 13 residues long. Germline V CDR1 and CDR2: LNHDA, SQIVND (reference sequence). In nucleotides, the CDR3 is TGTGCCAGTAGCCCTCTTATTAATCAGCCCCAGCATTTT. Amino acids: CASSPLINQPQHF.

The chain joins TRBV4-2 to TRBJ1-2, with TRBD1 matching over 8 bases. J was trimmed by 3 bases and V by 0 bases; bases with no gene match: 6. CDR1 is LGHNA, CDR2 YNFKEQ, per germline. The CDR3 runs to 16 residues. CDR3 loop: CASSQDGDRGHYGYTF. The DNA for the CDR3 is TGTGCCAGCAGCCAAGATGGAGACAGGGGACACTATGGCTACACCTTC.

CDR3 sequence: CASTRGKIMNEQFF. DNA for the CDR3: TGCGCCAGCACGCGGGGGAAAATCATGAATGAGCAGTTCTTC. The chain has TRBV5-1 and TRBJ2-1, with TRBD2 matching over 7 bases. V shed 6 bases, J shed 7 bases, and the junction held 10 bases outside the gene matches. Germline assignment: CDR1 SGHRS and CDR2 YFSETQ. The CDR3 runs 14 residues. Together with reference TRBV5-1 and TRBJ2-1, the CDR3 gives the full variable domain: KAGVTQTPRYLIKTRGQQVTLSCSPISGHRSVSWYQQTPGQGLQFLFEYFSETQRNKGNFPGRFSGRQFSNSRSEMNVSTLELGDSALYLCASTRGKIMNEQFFGPGTRLTVL.

The chain uses TRBV15 and TRBJ2-7; 11 nucleotides agree with TRBD2. The trim removed 0 bases at V and 2 bases at J, leaving 3 bases unmatched. Germline CDR1 reads LNHNV; CDR2 reads YYDKDF (reference sequence). The CDR3 consists of 16 residues. The CDR3 sequence: CATSRDLTSGTYEQYF. The CDR3 DNA sequence: TGTGCCACCAGCAGAGATCTGACTAGCGGGACCTACGAGCAGTACTTC.

CDR3 in amino acids: CASSYSGQPTSLSGANVLTF. DNA of the CDR3: TGTGCCAGCAGTTATTCCGGACAGCCTACCTCCCTCTCTGGGGCCAACGTCCTGACTTTC. The V call is TRBV6-9, the J call TRBJ2-6, with D possibly being TRBD1 (6 bases). V was clipped by 0 bases and J by 0 bases, with 18 bases between them. CDR1 is MNHGY, CDR2 SVAAGI, per germline. This CDR3 is built from 20 residues.

The chain is built from TRBV28 and TRBJ2-3; 7 nucleotides align to TRBD2. The germline V gene encodes CDR1 MDHEN and CDR2 SYDVKM. The V and J ends lost 5 bases and 0 bases, in that order; junction bases with no gene match: 14. The CDR3 is made up of 18 amino acids. Here the CDR3 reads CASSPRGGIVSSTDTQYF. For the CDR3, the DNA is TGTGCCAGCAGTCCACGGGGAGGGATAGTTTCTAGCACAGATACGCAGTATTTT.

V usage is TRBV25-1 and J usage is TRBJ1-5; possible D gene TRBD1, 5 bases. Germline assignment: CDR1 MGHDK and CDR2 SYGVNS. There are 13 residues in the CDR3. V was shortened by 3 bases and J by 6 bases, with 9 bases between the two germline ends. CDR3 loop: CASSDQGPQPQHF. CDR3 DNA: TGTGCCAGCAGTGATCAGGGCCCTCAGCCCCAGCATTTT.

The rearrangement uses TRBV7-3 and TRBJ2-3; tentative D call: TRBD2 (6 bases). With 3 bases removed from V and 0 bases from J, the gap between germline ends came to 10 bases. Germline V gives CDR1 SGHTA, CDR2 FQGTGA. The CDR3 spans 15 residues. The CDR3 sequence: CASSFSGASTDTQYF. The CDR3 DNA sequence: TGTGCCAGCAGCTTTAGCGGAGCTAGCACAGATACGCAGTATTTT.

The chain links TRBV19 to TRBJ2-6, with 11 bases identical to TRBD1. Losses at the gene ends were 10 bases for V and 2 bases for J; bases not matched to a gene: 4. The germline CDR1 and CDR2 sequences are LNHDA and SQIVND (reference sequence). CDR3 size: 15 residues. CDR3 bases: TGTGCCACGAGGACAGGGGGCGCTGGGGCCAACGTCCTGACTTTC. Protein: CATRTGGAGANVLTF.